This T cell receptor (beta chain) was profiled in a study of response to subunit inactivated influenza vaccine. Study conclusions and caveats: The authors suggested that few new T cells are recruited per seasonal influenza vaccination.

The CDR3 is 12 amino acids. From germline, CDR1 is SQVTM and CDR2 ANQGSEA. V dropped 0 bases and J dropped 6 bases, with 6 bases sitting between them. With respect to this clonotype: Antigen: not known.

TCRdb recomputed calls from the RT-PCR reads with MiXCR, one row per CDR3 protein. In the table there are some 300,000 distinct CDR3 sequences, approximately 23% of which are singletons. The chain carries TRBV29-1 and TRBJ2-1, with D unclear. Sample: PBMCs from blood, taken approximately 22 months after vaccination. The TCR originated in a man between 50 and 75 years old who received an inactivated influenza vaccine. The CDR3 sequence is CSVEDLGNEQFF. CDR3 coding DNA: TGCAGCGTTGAAGATCTGGGCAATGAGCAGTTCTTC.